Below, one T cell receptor beta chain is given with its context. Its antigen is still unknown. This sample was included in a study of T cell responses to AZD1222 COVID-19 vaccine. Germline assignment: CDR1 MNHEY and CDR2 SVGAGI. The CDR3 is 11 residues long. V dropped 3 bases and J dropped 8 bases, with 7 bases sitting between them. TCRdb's table, derived via immunoSEQ multiplex PCR, lists solely in-frame clones and lacks some. The sample yields about 110,000 clones, 85% to 90% seen once. Regarding the study as a whole: Targeting of unmutated variant regions was reportedly seen in nearly half of spike-specific TCRs. AZD1222 recipients seropositive at baseline numbered only 5 to 7. A rise in Spike-specific TCR breadth and depth followed two AZD1222 doses. Mapped onto spike, vaccine-associated CD4 TCRs spanned it and were dominant at 160-218 and 743-854.

V gene TRBV6-5 combines with J gene TRBJ1-2; D not certain. This clonotype originated in an adult in good health. The sequencing used peripheral blood, collected on day 0 of AZD1222 vaccination. CDR3 coding DNA: TGTGCCAGCAGTTATGGCCTAGGCTACACCTTC. It yields the protein CASSYGLGYTF.